The 14 T cell receptor beta chains reported below all come from one sample, sequenced in a study of siplizumab effects on memory and regulatory T cells. Using immunoSEQ multiplex PCR, the repertoire was profiled, and TCRdb retains in-frame clones only, with some absent. Among about 52,000 clones listed, around 97% were seen once. What was sequenced was naive CD4+ T cells sorted from blood. The receptors derive from a human donor in good health.

V gene TRBV29-1 combines with J gene TRBJ2-1; tentative D call: TRBD1 (5 bases). V lost 3 bases and J 6 bases, leaving 15 bases between the germline ends. Germline V lookup: CDR1 SQVTM, CDR2 ANQGSEA. The CDR3 is made up of 14 amino acids. This CDR3 reads CSVDSLTVSNEQFF. In DNA form, the CDR3 reads TGCAGCGTTGACAGCCTGACAGTAAGCAATGAGCAGTTCTTC.

A single count supports this clone. The chain recombines TRBV4-1 with TRBJ2-5; TRBD2 is a possible D gene (6 bases). Germline V lookup: CDR1 MGHRA, CDR2 YSYEKL. Trimming stripped 4 bases from V and 2 bases from J, with 29 bases between. CDR3 length equals 20 residues. The CDR3: CASSRMLLDGGEGRQETQYF. The CDR3, as DNA: TGCGCCAGCAGCCGAATGCTCTTGGACGGGGGAGAGGGCCGTCAAGAGACCCAGTACTTC.

V usage is TRBV29-1 and J usage is TRBJ2-6, with TRBD1 as a possible D gene (6 bases). The CDR3 extends over 16 amino acids. Germline CDR1 reads SQVTM; CDR2 reads ANQGSEA. Trimming took 0 bases from V and 2 from J, leaving 11 bases between them. The CDR3 bases are TGCAGCGTTGAAGATTCAGGGGTCGCTGGGGCCAACGTCCTGACTTTC. Translated, it gives CSVEDSGVAGANVLTF.

The chain joins TRBV2 to TRBJ2-2; D is possibly TRBD1 (6 bases). Germline V gene lookup returns CDR1 SNHLY and CDR2 FYNNEI. CDR3 size: 12 residues. V was clipped by 7 bases and J by 8 bases, with 11 bases between them. The CDR3: CASNRESGELFF. As DNA, the CDR3 is TGTGCCAGCAACAGGGAGTCGGGGGAGCTGTTTTTT. The full variable domain, rest sourced from reference TRBV2 and TRBJ2-2, is EPEVTQTPSHQVTQMGQEVILRCVPISNHLYFYWYRQILGQKVEFLVSFYNNEISEKSEIFDDQFSVERPDGSNFTLKIRSTKLEDSAMYFCASNRESGELFFGEGSRLTVL.

This rearrangement joins TRBV10-3 to TRBJ2-7; D possibly corresponds to TRBD1 (6 bases). From germline, CDR1 is ENHRY and CDR2 SYGVKD. This CDR3 spans 17 amino acids. V dropped 0 bases and J dropped 2 bases, with 17 bases sitting between them. This CDR3 reads CAISESMPGQGTYEQYF. In DNA, the CDR3 is TGTGCCATCAGTGAGTCAATGCCGGGACAAGGAACCTACGAGCAGTACTTC.

The V call is TRBV4-3, the J call TRBJ2-3; possibly TRBD2 for D (5 bases). V was clipped by 0 bases and J by 0 bases, with 10 bases between them. The CDR3 has 16 amino acids. CDR1 is LGHNA, CDR2 YSLEER, per germline. The CDR3 loop is CASSQEWAGSTDTQYF. The CDR3 DNA is TGCGCCAGCAGCCAAGAGTGGGCGGGTAGCACAGATACGCAGTATTTT.

The rearrangement links TRBV5-6 to TRBJ1-5, with TRBD1 as a possible D gene (5 bases). The germline gives CDR1 SGHDT, CDR2 YYEEEE. Trimming shortened V by 0 bases and J by 5 bases, and 9 bases separated the two germline ends. The CDR3 has 14 residues. In DNA, the CDR3 is TGTGCCAGCAGCTTGGACAGGTCACATCAGCCCCAGCATTTT. Amino acid sequence: CASSLDRSHQPQHF.

The chain joins TRBV10-2 to TRBJ2-1; 12 positions agree with TRBD2. This CDR3 spans 14 amino acids. Germline V gives CDR1 WSHSY, CDR2 SAAADI. Trimming removed 8 bases from V and 7 bases from J; junction bases left unmatched: 6. Here the CDR3 reads CASQGLAGFNEQFF. The CDR3 region has the DNA TGCGCCAGCCAAGGACTAGCGGGATTTAATGAGCAGTTCTTC.

The rearrangement uses TRBV6-6 and TRBJ2-7; perhaps TRBD1 as D (5 bases). The CDR3 loop spans 16 amino acids. The germline V gene encodes CDR1 MNHNY and CDR2 SVGAGI (reference sequence). Trimming stripped 2 bases from V and 1 base from J, with 15 bases between. The CDR3 region has the DNA TGTGCCAGCAGTTACAAACCAGGGAAAGTTTCCTACGAGCAGTACTTC. Its translation: CASSYKPGKVSYEQYF.

J is TRBJ2-5 and V is TRBV10-3, with 8 bases lining up with TRBD2. V trimming: 10 bases; J trimming: 2 bases; junction bases outside the gene matches: 6. CDR1 and CDR2 (germline): ENHRY, SYGVKD. The CDR3 covers 13 residues. The chain's CDR3 is CASRGGRQETQYF. CDR3 sequence (DNA): TGTGCCAGTCGGGGGGGTCGTCAAGAGACCCAGTACTTC.

The chain couples TRBV18 to TRBJ2-3; D call uncertain. The CDR3 extends over 17 amino acids. Germline lookup yields CDR1 KGHSH and CDR2 LQKENI. V lost 0 bases and J 0 bases, leaving 13 bases between the germline ends. The CDR3 DNA reads TGTGCCAGCTCACCACCCTTAGGGCGGCTTAGCACAGATACGCAGTATTTT. Amino acids: CASSPPLGRLSTDTQYF.

The chain combines TRBV7-6 with TRBJ2-7, with D uncertain. V was pared by 5 bases and J by 2 bases, with 10 bases between. This CDR3 comprises 13 residues. Germline loops: CDR1 SGHVS, CDR2 FNYEAQ. The CDR3 bases are TGTGCCAGCAGCACCCCTCCAACCTACGAGCAGTACTTC. Translation gives CASSTPPTYEQYF.

The chain joins TRBV19 to TRBJ2-3, with 7 positions matching TRBD1. CDR3 length equals 14 residues. Germline values: CDR1 LNHDA, CDR2 SQIVND (reference sequence). V lost 4 bases to trimming and J lost 4 bases; unmatched junction nucleotides: 5. The CDR3 DNA sequence: TGTGCCAGTAGTAAAGACAGGGTACCAGATACGCAGTATTTT. Translating it yields CASSKDRVPDTQYF.

V gene TRBV5-1 combines with J gene TRBJ2-2, with 8 bases identical to TRBD1. Germline CDR1 SGHRS, CDR2 YFSETQ. With 2 bases clipped from V and 4 bases from J, the junction kept 7 bases outside the gene matches. The CDR3 spans 16 residues. The CDR3 coding sequence is TGCGCCAGCAGCTTTAAAAGTCAGGGGGCCACCGGGGAGCTGTTTTTT. As protein: CASSFKSQGATGELFF.